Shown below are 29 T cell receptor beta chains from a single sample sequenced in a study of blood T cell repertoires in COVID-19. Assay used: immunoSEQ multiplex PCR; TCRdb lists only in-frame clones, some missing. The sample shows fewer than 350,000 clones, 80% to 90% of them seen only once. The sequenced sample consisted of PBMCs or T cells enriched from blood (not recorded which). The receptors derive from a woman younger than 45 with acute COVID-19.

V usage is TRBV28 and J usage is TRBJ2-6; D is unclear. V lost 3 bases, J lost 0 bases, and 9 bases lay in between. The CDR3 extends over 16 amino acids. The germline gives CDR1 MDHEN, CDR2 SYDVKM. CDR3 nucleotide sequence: TGTGCCAGCAGTTTGTGGGCCGACTCTGGGGCCAACGTCCTGACTTTC. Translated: CASSLWADSGANVLTF.

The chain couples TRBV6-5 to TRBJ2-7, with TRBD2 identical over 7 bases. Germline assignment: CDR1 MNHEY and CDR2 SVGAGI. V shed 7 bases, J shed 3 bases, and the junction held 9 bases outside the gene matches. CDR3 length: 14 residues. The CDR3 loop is CASNVGGSIYEQYF. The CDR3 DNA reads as TGTGCCAGCAATGTGGGGGGGTCCATCTACGAGCAGTACTTC.

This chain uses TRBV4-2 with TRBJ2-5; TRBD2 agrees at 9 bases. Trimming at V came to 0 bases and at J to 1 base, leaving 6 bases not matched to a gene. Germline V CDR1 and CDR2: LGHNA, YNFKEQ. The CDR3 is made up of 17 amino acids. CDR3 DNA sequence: TGTGCCAGCAGCCAAGACTGGTCAGCGGGAGGCCAAGAGACCCAGTACTTC. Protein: CASSQDWSAGGQETQYF.

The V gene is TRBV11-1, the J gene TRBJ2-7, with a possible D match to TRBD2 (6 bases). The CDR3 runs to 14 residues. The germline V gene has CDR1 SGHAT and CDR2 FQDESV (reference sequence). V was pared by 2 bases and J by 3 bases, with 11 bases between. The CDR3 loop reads CASSLPGDGYEQYF. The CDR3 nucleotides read TGTGCCAGCAGCTTACCGGGGGACGGCTACGAGCAGTACTTC.

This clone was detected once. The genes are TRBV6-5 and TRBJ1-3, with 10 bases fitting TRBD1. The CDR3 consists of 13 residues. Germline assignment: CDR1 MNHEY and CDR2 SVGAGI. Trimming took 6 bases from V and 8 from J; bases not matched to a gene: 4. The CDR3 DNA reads TGTGCCAGCAGACCTGGACAGGGGGACACCATATATTTT. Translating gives CASRPGQGDTIYF.

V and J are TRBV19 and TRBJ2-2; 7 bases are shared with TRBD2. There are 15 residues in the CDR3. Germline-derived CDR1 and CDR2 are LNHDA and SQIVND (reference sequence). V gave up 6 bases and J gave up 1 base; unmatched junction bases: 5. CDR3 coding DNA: TGTGCCAGTAGATTCAGCGGGAAGAACACCGGGGAGCTGTTTTTT. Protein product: CASRFSGKNTGELFF.

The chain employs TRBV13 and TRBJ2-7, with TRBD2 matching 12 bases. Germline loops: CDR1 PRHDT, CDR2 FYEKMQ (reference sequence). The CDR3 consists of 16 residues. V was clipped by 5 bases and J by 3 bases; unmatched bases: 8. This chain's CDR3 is CASSLRTSGTYYEQYF. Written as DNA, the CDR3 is TGTGCCAGCAGCCTGAGGACTAGCGGGACTTACTACGAGCAGTACTTC.

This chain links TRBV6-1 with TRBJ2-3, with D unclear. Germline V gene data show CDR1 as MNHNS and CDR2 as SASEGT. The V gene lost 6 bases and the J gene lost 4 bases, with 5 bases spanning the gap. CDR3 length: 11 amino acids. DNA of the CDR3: TGTGCCAGCAGCATAGCAGATACGCAGTATTTT. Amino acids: CASSIADTQYF.

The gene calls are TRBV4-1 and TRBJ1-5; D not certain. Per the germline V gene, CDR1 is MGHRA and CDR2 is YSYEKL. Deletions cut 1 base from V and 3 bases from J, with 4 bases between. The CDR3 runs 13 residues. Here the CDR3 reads CASSQAVNQPQHF. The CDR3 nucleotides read TGCGCCAGCAGCCAAGCGGTCAATCAGCCCCAGCATTTT.

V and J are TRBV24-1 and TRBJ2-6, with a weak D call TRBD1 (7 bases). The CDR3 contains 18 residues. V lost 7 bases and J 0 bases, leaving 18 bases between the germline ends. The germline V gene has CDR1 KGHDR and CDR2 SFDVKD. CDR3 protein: CATSGGSGQYSGANVLTF. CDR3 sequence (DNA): TGTGCCACCAGCGGGGGATCGGGACAGTACTCTGGGGCCAACGTCCTGACTTTC.

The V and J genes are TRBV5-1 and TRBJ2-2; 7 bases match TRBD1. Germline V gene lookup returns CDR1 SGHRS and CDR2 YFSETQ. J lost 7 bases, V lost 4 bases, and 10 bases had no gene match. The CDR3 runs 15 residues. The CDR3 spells CASSRTGDIDGELFF. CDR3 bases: TGCGCCAGCAGCCGTACAGGGGATATTGACGGGGAGCTGTTTTTT.

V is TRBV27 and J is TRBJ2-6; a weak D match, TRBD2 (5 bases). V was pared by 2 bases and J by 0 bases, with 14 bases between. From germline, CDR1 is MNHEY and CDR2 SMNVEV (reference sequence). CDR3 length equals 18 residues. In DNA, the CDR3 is TGTGCCAGCAGTTTAGCGGGCACCTACTCCTCTGGGGCCAACGTCCTGACTTTC. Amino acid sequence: CASSLAGTYSSGANVLTF.

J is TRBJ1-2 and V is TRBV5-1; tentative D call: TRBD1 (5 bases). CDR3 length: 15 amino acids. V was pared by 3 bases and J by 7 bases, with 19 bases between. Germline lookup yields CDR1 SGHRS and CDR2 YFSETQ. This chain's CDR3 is CASSSQEPGLFGYTF. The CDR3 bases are TGCGCCAGCAGCTCGCAAGAGCCAGGGCTTTTTGGCTACACCTTC.

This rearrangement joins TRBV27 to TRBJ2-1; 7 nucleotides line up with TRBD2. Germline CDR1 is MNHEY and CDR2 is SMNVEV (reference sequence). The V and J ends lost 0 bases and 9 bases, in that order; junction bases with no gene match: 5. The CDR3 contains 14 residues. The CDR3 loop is CASSLSRTRVEQFF. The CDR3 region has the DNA TGTGCCAGCAGTTTATCGAGGACTAGGGTTGAGCAGTTCTTC.

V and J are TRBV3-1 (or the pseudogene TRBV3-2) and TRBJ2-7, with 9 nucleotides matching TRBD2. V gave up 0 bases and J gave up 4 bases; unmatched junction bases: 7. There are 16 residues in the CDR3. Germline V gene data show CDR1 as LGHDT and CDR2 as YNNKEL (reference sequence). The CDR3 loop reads CASSQDGSGSFYEQYF. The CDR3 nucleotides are TGTGCCAGCAGCCAAGATGGTAGCGGGAGCTTTTACGAGCAGTACTTC.

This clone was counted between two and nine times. The CDR3 sequence: CASSEVAGGKDTQYF. CDR3 nucleotides: TGTGCCAGCAGTGAGGTAGCGGGAGGAAAAGATACGCAGTATTTT. The chain uses TRBV6-1 and TRBJ2-3; 10 nucleotides line up with TRBD2. V was clipped by 3 bases and J by 5 bases; unmatched bases: 5. CDR1 and CDR2 (germline): MNHNS, SASEGT. This CDR3 region has 15 residues.

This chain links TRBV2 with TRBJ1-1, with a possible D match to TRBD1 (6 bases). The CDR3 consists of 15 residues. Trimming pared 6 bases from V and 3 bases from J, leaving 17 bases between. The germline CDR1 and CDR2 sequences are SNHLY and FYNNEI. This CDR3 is CASSLEGGGDTEAFF. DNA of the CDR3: TGTGCCAGCAGCCTAGAGGGGGGAGGGGACACTGAAGCTTTCTTT.

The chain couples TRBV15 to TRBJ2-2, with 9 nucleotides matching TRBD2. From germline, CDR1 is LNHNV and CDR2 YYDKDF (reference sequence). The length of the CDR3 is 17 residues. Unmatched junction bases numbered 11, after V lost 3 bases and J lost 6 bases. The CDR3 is CATSSSPGSGRPGELFF. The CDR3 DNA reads TGTGCCACCAGCAGTTCCCCGGGTAGCGGGAGACCCGGGGAGCTGTTTTTT.

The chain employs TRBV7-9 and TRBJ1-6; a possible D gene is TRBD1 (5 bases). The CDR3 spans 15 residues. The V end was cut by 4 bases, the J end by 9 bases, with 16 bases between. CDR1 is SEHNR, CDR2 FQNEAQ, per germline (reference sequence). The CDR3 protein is CASSWGSAGGSPLHF. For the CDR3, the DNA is TGTGCCAGCAGCTGGGGATCAGCGGGGGGTTCACCCCTCCACTTT.

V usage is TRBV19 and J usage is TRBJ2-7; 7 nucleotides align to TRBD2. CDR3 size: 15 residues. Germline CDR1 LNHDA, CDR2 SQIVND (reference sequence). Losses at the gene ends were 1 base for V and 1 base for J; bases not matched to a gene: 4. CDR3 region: CASSIAGGPSYEQYF. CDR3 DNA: TGTGCCAGTAGTATAGCGGGAGGCCCTTCCTACGAGCAGTACTTC.

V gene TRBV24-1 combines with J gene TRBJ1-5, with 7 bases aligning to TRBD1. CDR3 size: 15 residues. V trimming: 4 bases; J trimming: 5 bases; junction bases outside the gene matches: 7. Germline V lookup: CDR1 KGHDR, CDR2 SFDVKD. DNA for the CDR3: TGTGCCACCAGTGACGCCGGGACAGCCTATCAGCCCCAGCATTTT. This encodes CATSDAGTAYQPQHF.

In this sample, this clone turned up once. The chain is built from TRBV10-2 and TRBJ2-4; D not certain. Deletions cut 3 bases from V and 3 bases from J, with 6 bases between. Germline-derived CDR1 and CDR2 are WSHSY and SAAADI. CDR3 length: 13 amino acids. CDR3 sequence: CASSEILKNIQYF. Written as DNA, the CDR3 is TGCGCCAGCAGTGAAATCCTCAAAAACATTCAGTACTTC.

This chain's CDR3 is CASKPGQGEKLFF. The CDR3 nucleotides are TGTGCCAGCAAGCCCGGACAGGGCGAAAAACTGTTTTTT. This rearrangement joins TRBV6-5 to TRBJ1-4; TRBD1 aligns across 8 bases. The CDR3 loop spans 13 amino acids. J gave up 8 bases and V 7 bases, and 6 bases lay outside the gene matches. Germline V lookup: CDR1 MNHEY, CDR2 SVGAGI.

The CDR3 DNA sequence: TGTGCCAGCAGTGAAATGGCCGGGACAGGTTCCTACGAGCAGTACTTC. It translates to CASSEMAGTGSYEQYF. The rearrangement joins TRBV6-1 to TRBJ2-7; 8 nucleotides line up with TRBD1. Germline V lookup: CDR1 MNHNS, CDR2 SASEGT. The ends lost 2 bases at V and 1 base at J; junction bases unmatched: 7. The length of the CDR3 is 16 residues.

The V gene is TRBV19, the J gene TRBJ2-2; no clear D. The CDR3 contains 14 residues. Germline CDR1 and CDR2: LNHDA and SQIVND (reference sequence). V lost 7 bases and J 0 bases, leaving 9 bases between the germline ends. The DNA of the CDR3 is TGTGCCAGTACCTACGTCGCGAACACCGGGGAGCTGTTTTTT. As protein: CASTYVANTGELFF.

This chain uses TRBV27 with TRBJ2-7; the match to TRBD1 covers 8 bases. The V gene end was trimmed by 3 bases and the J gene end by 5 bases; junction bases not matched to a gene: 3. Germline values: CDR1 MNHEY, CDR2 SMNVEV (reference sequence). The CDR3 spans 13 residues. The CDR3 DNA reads TGTGCCAGCAGTTTCCAGACAGGGGACGAGCAGTACTTC. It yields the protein CASSFQTGDEQYF.

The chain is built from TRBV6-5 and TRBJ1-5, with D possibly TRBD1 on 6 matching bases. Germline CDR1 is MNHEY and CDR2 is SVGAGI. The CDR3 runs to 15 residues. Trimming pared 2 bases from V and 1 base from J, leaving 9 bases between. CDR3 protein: CASSYGGGSNQPQHF. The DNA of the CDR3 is TGTGCCAGCAGTTACGGGGGGGGCAGCAATCAGCCCCAGCATTTT.

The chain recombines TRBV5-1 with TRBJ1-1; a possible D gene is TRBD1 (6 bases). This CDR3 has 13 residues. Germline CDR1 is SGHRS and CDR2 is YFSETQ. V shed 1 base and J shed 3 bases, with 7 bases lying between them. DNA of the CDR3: TGCGCCAGCAGCTTGAAGGGGGACACTGAAGCTTTCTTT. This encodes CASSLKGDTEAFF.

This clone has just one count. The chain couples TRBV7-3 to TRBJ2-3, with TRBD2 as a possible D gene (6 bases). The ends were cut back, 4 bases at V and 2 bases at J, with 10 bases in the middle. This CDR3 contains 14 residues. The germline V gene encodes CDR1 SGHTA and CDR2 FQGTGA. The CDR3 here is CASSSGLNTDTQYF. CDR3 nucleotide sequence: TGTGCCAGCAGCTCGGGACTTAACACAGATACGCAGTATTTT.